This T cell receptor (beta chain) was captured by sequencing in a study of T-cell reconstitution after alpha-beta-depleted transplantation in children. The TCRbeta library incorporated unique molecular identifiers. TCRdb analysed the PCR reads with MiXCR anew, one entry per CDR3 protein. The sample has 70,000 to 100,000 distinct CDR3 sequences, more than 10% seen once. Germline values: CDR1 SGHRS, CDR2 YFSETQ. The CDR3 covers 15 residues. The ends were cut back, 1 base at V and 5 bases at J, with 13 bases in the middle. This clonotype occurred many times. This receptor was taken from a human donor who donated a stem cell graft to a child with inherited bone marrow failure. This material consisted of PBMCs from the stem cell graft donor, taken from the stem cell graft. The rearrangement uses TRBV5-1 and TRBJ2-1, with D perhaps matching TRBD1 or TRBD2 (7 bases each). DNA of the CDR3: TGCGCCAGCAGCTTGTGGGCAGGGGGGGACAATGAGCAGTTCTTC. Translation gives CASSLWAGGDNEQFF.